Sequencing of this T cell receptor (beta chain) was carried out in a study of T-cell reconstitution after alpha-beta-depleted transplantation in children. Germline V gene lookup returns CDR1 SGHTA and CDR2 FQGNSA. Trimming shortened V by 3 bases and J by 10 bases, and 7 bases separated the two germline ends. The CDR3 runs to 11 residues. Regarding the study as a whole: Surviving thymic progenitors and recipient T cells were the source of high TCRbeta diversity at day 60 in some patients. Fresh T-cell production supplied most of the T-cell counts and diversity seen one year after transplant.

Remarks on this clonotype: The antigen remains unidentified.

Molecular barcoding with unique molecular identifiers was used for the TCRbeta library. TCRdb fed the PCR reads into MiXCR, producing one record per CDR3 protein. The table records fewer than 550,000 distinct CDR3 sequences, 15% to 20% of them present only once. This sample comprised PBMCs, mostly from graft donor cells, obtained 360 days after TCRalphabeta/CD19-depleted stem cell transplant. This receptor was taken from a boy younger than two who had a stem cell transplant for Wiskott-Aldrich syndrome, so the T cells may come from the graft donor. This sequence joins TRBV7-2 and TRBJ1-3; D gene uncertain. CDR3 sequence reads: CASSLKGTIYF. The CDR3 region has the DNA TGTGCCAGCAGCTTGAAGGGAACCATATATTTT.